Following are 29 T cell receptor beta chains from one sample sequenced in a study of cytomegalovirus exposure and HLA in healthy donors. 60 Vbeta and 13 Jbeta primers were used in PCR. Assay used: immunoSEQ multiplex PCR; TCRdb lists only in-frame clones, some missing. The sample holds roughly 140,000 clones. Sequencing was carried out using PBMCs. The source is a man aged 35-49 years in good health and CMV-seronegative.

The rearrangement joins TRBV28 to TRBJ2-1; 9 bases match TRBD2. V shed 5 bases, J shed 6 bases, and the junction held 8 bases outside the gene matches. The CDR3 runs 15 residues. Per the germline V gene, CDR1 is MDHEN and CDR2 is SYDVKM. The CDR3 loop is CASSVPQLAGNEQFF. CDR3 bases: TGTGCCAGCAGTGTCCCCCAACTAGCGGGCAATGAGCAGTTCTTC.

The chain links TRBV5-1 to TRBJ2-2; D call uncertain. In germline, CDR1 is SGHRS, CDR2 YFSETQ. Deletions cut 5 bases from V and 1 base from J, with 9 bases between. The CDR3 covers 14 residues. CDR3 DNA sequence: TGCGCCAGCAGTAAACAACGGAACACCGGGGAGCTGTTTTTT. This translates into CASSKQRNTGELFF.

This chain connects TRBV15 to TRBJ2-2, with D possibly matching TRBD1 (5 bases). The V gene lost 5 bases and the J gene lost 6 bases, with 16 bases spanning the gap. Germline V gives CDR1 LNHNV, CDR2 YYDKDF (reference sequence). CDR3 size: 15 residues. CDR3 residues: CATSQIFQGAGELFF. The CDR3 bases are TGTGCCACCAGCCAAATTTTCCAGGGCGCCGGGGAGCTGTTTTTT.

This sequence joins TRBV9 and TRBJ2-7; TRBD1 might be the D (6 bases). V was shortened by 3 bases and J by 8 bases, with 12 bases between the two germline ends. The germline CDR1 and CDR2 sequences are SGDLS and YYNGEE. The CDR3 covers 12 residues. CDR3 protein: CASSAGTGKQYF. The DNA of the CDR3 is TGTGCCAGCAGCGCGGGTACAGGGAAGCAGTACTTC.

The chain couples TRBV5-1 to TRBJ2-7; 10 bases map to TRBD1. The CDR3 is made up of 14 amino acids. J lost 4 bases, V lost 3 bases, and 4 bases had no gene match. Germline-derived CDR1 and CDR2 are SGHRS and YFSETQ. The CDR3 DNA reads as TGCGCCAGCAGCTACGGACAGGGGGTATACGAGCAGTACTTC. This encodes CASSYGQGVYEQYF.

The chain couples TRBV4-3 to TRBJ2-7; a possible D gene is TRBD1 (7 bases). V lost 2 bases, J lost 7 bases, and 12 bases lay in between. CDR1 and CDR2 (germline): LGHNA, YSLEER. This CDR3 is 13 amino acids long. The CDR3 reads CASSQMTGREQYF. DNA for the CDR3: TGCGCCAGCAGCCAAATGACAGGGAGGGAGCAGTACTTC.

J is TRBJ1-3 and V is TRBV19; D possibly corresponds to TRBD1 (6 bases). The V gene lost 3 bases and the J gene lost 0 bases, with 9 bases spanning the gap. Germline-derived CDR1 and CDR2 are LNHDA and SQIVND (reference sequence). The CDR3 consists of 15 residues. CDR3 in amino acids: CASSIQGSSGNTIYF. For the CDR3, the DNA is TGTGCCAGTAGTATCCAGGGGTCCTCTGGAAACACCATATATTTT.

The rearrangement uses TRBV7-2 and TRBJ1-6; 8 bases fit TRBD1. The CDR3 has 15 amino acids. Germline V gives CDR1 SGHTA, CDR2 FQGNSA. Trimming at V came to 0 bases and at J to 8 bases, leaving 3 bases not matched to a gene. The CDR3 spells CASSLAAGGDSPLHF. The CDR3 bases are TGTGCCAGCAGCTTAGCGGCAGGGGGCGATTCACCCCTCCACTTT. Drawing the rest from reference TRBV7-2 and TRBJ1-6, the complete variable domain is GAGVSQSPSNKVTEKGKDVELRCDPISGHTALYWYRQSLGQGLEFLIYFQGNSAPDKSGLPSDRFSAERTGGSVSTLTIQRTQQEDSAVYLCASSLAAGGDSPLHFGNGTRLTVT.

The chain is built from TRBV4-3 and TRBJ2-6, with D unclear. This CDR3 is built from 15 residues. The germline CDR1 and CDR2 sequences are LGHNA and YSLEER. V lost 4 bases and J lost 0, with 7 bases in between. For the CDR3, the DNA is TGCGCCAGCAGCCCCGAGAGCTCTGGGGCCAACGTCCTGACTTTC. Encoded protein: CASSPESSGANVLTF.

The chain carries TRBV4-3 and TRBJ2-1; unclear D gene. V dropped 0 bases and J dropped 1 base, with 16 bases sitting between them. The CDR3 has 18 residues. Germline V gene lookup returns CDR1 LGHNA and CDR2 YSLEER. CDR3: CASSQEYRVAISYNEQFF. The CDR3, as DNA: TGCGCCAGCAGCCAAGAGTATCGGGTGGCGATTTCCTACAATGAGCAGTTCTTC.

The chain recombines TRBV5-1 with TRBJ1-3, with D tentatively TRBD1 (5 bases). Per the germline V gene, CDR1 is SGHRS and CDR2 is YFSETQ. The CDR3 spans 16 residues. The ends were cut back, 4 bases at V and 0 bases at J, with 14 bases in the middle. CDR3 region: CASSGEQVSSGNTIYF. Here the CDR3 DNA reads TGCGCCAGCAGCGGGGAACAGGTGAGCTCTGGAAACACCATATATTTT. The whole variable domain, remainder taken from reference TRBV5-1 and TRBJ1-3, is KAGVTQTPRYLIKTRGQQVTLSCSPISGHRSVSWYQQTPGQGLQFLFEYFSETQRNKGNFPGRFSGRQFSNSRSEMNVSTLELGDSALYLCASSGEQVSSGNTIYFGEGSWLTVV.

The rearrangement links TRBV27 to TRBJ1-2, with D possibly TRBD1 on 5 matching bases. CDR1 MNHEY and CDR2 SMNVEV come from the germline V gene (reference sequence). The CDR3 contains 14 residues. Between the trimmed V and J ends, which lost 2 bases and 5 bases, there was a span of 12 bases. In DNA, the CDR3 is TGTGCCAGCAGTTTAATCGGTGACAGTTATGGCTACACCTTC. Its translation is CASSLIGDSYGYTF.

This chain links TRBV7-9 with TRBJ2-1, with a weak D call TRBD1 (5 bases). The CDR3 is 16 amino acids. Per the germline V gene, CDR1 is SEHNR and CDR2 is FQNEAQ (reference sequence). V gave up 5 bases and J gave up 8 bases, with 22 bases separating them. CDR3 in amino acids: CASSPWVDPLGHEQFF. The DNA for the CDR3 is TGTGCCAGCAGCCCCTGGGTTGACCCTCTGGGGCATGAGCAGTTCTTC.

V usage is TRBV19 and J usage is TRBJ1-1; weak D call: TRBD1 (6 bases). The germline V and J ends were trimmed by 2 bases and 2 bases, with 15 bases remaining between them. Germline V gives CDR1 LNHDA, CDR2 SQIVND (reference sequence). The CDR3 length is 16 residues. CDR3 in DNA: TGTGCCAGTAGTATACCTCGGGGACATCATAACACTGAAGCTTTCTTT. It is translated as CASSIPRGHHNTEAFF. Full variable domain (missing parts from reference TRBV19 and TRBJ1-1): DGGITQSPKYLFRKEGQNVTLSCEQNLNHDAMYWYRQDPGQGLRLIYYSQIVNDFQKGDIAEGYSVSREKKESFPLTVTSAQKNPTAFYLCASSIPRGHHNTEAFFGQGTRLTVV.

The chain uses TRBV11-1 and TRBJ2-7; TRBD1 matches 8 bases. Losses at the gene ends were 3 bases for V and 7 bases for J; bases not matched to a gene: 8. The CDR3 has 14 amino acids. Germline-derived CDR1 and CDR2 are SGHAT and FQDESV (reference sequence). CDR3 region: CASSFSQGVGEQYF. As DNA, the CDR3 is TGTGCCAGCAGCTTTTCACAGGGGGTTGGTGAGCAGTACTTC.

The V and J genes are TRBV5-1 and TRBJ2-7; D possibly corresponds to TRBD2 (6 bases). CDR3 length: 15 amino acids. Trimming left V 1 base short and J 0 bases short, with 11 bases between. The germline V gene has CDR1 SGHRS and CDR2 YFSETQ. This chain's CDR3 is CASSLSGFLSYEQYF. The DNA of the CDR3 is TGCGCCAGCAGCTTGAGCGGGTTCCTCTCCTACGAGCAGTACTTC.

The rearrangement joins TRBV6-1 to TRBJ2-7; 11 bases fit TRBD1. V was pared by 6 bases and J by 3 bases, with 4 bases of the junction left unmatched. In germline, CDR1 is MNHNS, CDR2 SASEGT. The CDR3 contains 14 residues. This CDR3 is CASRAGTGGYEQYF. The CDR3 DNA is TGTGCCAGCAGGGCCGGGACAGGGGGCTACGAGCAGTACTTC.

The rearrangement uses TRBV4-2 and TRBJ1-5; TRBD1 matches at 9 bases. Germline V gene lookup returns CDR1 LGHNA and CDR2 YNFKEQ. The CDR3 is 16 amino acids. The V gene end was trimmed by 1 base and the J gene end by 7 bases; junction bases not matched to a gene: 8. The CDR3 reads CASSQVGQGLGQPQHF. CDR3 DNA: TGTGCCAGCAGCCAAGTGGGACAGGGTCTGGGACAGCCCCAGCATTTT.

V is TRBV4-1 and J is TRBJ1-2, with 7 bases fitting TRBD1. The germline V gene has CDR1 MGHRA and CDR2 YSYEKL. The CDR3 sequence is 15 residues long. J was trimmed by 4 bases and V by 4 bases; bases with no gene match: 9. CDR3 DNA: TGCGCCAGCAGCCCCTATGACAGGGCGGGCTATGGCTACACCTTC. It specifies CASSPYDRAGYGYTF.

The chain couples TRBV5-6 to TRBJ2-3, with TRBD1 matching over 11 bases. This CDR3 is 15 amino acids long. Germline lookup yields CDR1 SGHDT and CDR2 YYEEEE. Germline trimming cut 4 bases from V and 3 bases from J; bases unmatched to any gene: 4. The chain's CDR3 is CASSLDRGLTDTQYF. The CDR3 region has the DNA TGTGCCAGCAGCCTGGACAGGGGGCTTACAGATACGCAGTATTTT.

The genes are TRBV28 and TRBJ2-2; TRBD2 might be the D (7 bases). Germline V gives CDR1 MDHEN, CDR2 SYDVKM. This CDR3 spans 15 amino acids. With 8 bases removed from V and 7 bases from J, the gap between germline ends came to 20 bases. This CDR3 is CASQGGGNRVGELFF. The CDR3 DNA reads as TGTGCCAGCCAAGGGGGGGGCAATCGAGTCGGGGAGCTGTTTTTT.

The rearrangement joins TRBV27 to TRBJ1-2, with 9 bases matching TRBD1. The V gene's germline CDR1 is MNHEY and CDR2 SMNVEV (reference sequence). The J segment lost 7 bases and the V segment lost 5 bases, leaving 11 bases of the junction unmatched. The CDR3 sequence is 15 residues long. CDR3 DNA: TGTGCCAGCAGTCCCCTTGGACAGGGGAGATCTGGCTACACCTTC. Translation gives CASSPLGQGRSGYTF.

The CDR3 DNA sequence: TGTGCCAGCTCACCTCTTAGCACAGATACGCAGTATTTT. Its translation: CASSPLSTDTQYF. The V gene is TRBV18, the J gene TRBJ2-3; D unresolved. V lost 3 bases and J 0 bases, leaving 4 bases between the germline ends. Germline CDR1 is KGHSH and CDR2 is LQKENI. This CDR3 region has 13 residues. Complete variable domain (other parts from reference TRBV18 and TRBJ2-3): NAGVMQNPRHLVRRRGQEARLRCSPMKGHSHVYWYRQLPEEGLKFMVYLQKENIIDESGMPKERFSAEFPKEGPSILRIQQVVRGDSAAYFCASSPLSTDTQYFGPGTRLTVL.

V is TRBV5-6 and J is TRBJ2-5; no clear D. V lost 4 bases to trimming and J lost 6 bases, with 10 bases between them. This CDR3 region has 12 residues. Germline values: CDR1 SGHDT, CDR2 YYEEEE. The CDR3 DNA sequence: TGTGCCAGCAGCCCTAGAGGTCAGACCCAGTACTTC. It codes for CASSPRGQTQYF.

The chain uses TRBV7-2 and TRBJ2-7; 9 nucleotides agree with TRBD2. The V and J ends lost 3 bases and 0 bases, in that order; junction bases with no gene match: 6. Germline values: CDR1 SGHTA, CDR2 FQGNSA. This CDR3 contains 16 residues. The CDR3 loop is CASSFSGGPNSYEQYF. The DNA for the CDR3 is TGTGCCAGCAGCTTTAGCGGGGGACCCAACTCCTACGAGCAGTACTTC.

The rearrangement joins TRBV6-5 to TRBJ1-1; 8 nucleotides line up with TRBD1. V was clipped by 2 bases and J by 0 bases; unmatched bases: 5. The CDR3 is 16 residues long. Looked up from germline, CDR1 is MNHEY and CDR2 is SVGAGI. The CDR3 bases are TGTGCCAGCAGTTACCCCCGGACAGGGCTGAACACTGAAGCTTTCTTT. This sequence encodes CASSYPRTGLNTEAFF.

This chain links TRBV2 with TRBJ1-3; TRBD1 agrees at 8 bases. The V segment lost 5 bases and the J segment 4 bases; nucleotides outside the gene matches: 13. Germline CDR1 is SNHLY and CDR2 is FYNNEI. CDR3 length: 17 amino acids. CDR3 residues: CASSLSWDRFAGNTIYF. CDR3 bases: TGTGCCAGCAGTCTCTCGTGGGACAGGTTCGCCGGAAACACCATATATTTT.

CDR3 loop: CASSRSATYEQYF. CDR3 sequence (DNA): TGTGCCAGCAGCCGCAGTGCAACCTACGAGCAGTACTTC. The V call is TRBV7-9, the J call TRBJ2-7; D call uncertain. This CDR3 is 13 amino acids long. V gave up 5 bases and J gave up 2 bases, with 10 bases separating them. The V gene's germline CDR1 is SEHNR and CDR2 FQNEAQ (reference sequence).

The rearrangement links TRBV6-6 to TRBJ1-1; no clear D gene. V shed 5 bases and J shed 4 bases, with 14 bases lying between them. The CDR3 runs to 14 residues. The V gene's germline CDR1 is MNHNY and CDR2 SVGAGI (reference sequence). CDR3: CASSLYPGSTEAFF. In DNA form, the CDR3 reads TGTGCCAGCAGTCTCTATCCTGGGAGCACTGAAGCTTTCTTT.